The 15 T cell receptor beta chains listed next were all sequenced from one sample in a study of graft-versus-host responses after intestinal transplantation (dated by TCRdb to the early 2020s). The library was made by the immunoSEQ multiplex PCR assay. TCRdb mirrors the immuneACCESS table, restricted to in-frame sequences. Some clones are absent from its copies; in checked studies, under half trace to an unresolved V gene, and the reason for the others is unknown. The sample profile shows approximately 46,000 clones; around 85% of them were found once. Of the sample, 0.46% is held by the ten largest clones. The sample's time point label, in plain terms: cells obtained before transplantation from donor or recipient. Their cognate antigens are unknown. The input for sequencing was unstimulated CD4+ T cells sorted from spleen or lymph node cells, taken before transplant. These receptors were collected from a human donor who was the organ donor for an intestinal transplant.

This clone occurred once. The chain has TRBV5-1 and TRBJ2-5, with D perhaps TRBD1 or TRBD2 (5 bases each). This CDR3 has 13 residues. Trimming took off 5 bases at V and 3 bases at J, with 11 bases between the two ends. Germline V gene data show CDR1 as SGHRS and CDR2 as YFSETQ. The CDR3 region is CASSPGTKETQYF. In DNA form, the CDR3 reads TGCGCCAGCAGTCCAGGGACCAAAGAGACCCAGTACTTC. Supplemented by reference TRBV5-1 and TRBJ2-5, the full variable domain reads KAGVTQTPRYLIKTRGQQVTLSCSPISGHRSVSWYQQTPGQGLQFLFEYFSETQRNKGNFPGRFSGRQFSNSRSEMNVSTLELGDSALYLCASSPGTKETQYFGPGTRLLVL.

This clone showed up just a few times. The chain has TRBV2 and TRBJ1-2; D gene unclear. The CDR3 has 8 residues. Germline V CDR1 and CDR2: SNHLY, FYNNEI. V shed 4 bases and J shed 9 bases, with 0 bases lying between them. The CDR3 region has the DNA TGTGCCAGCAGTGGCTACACCTTC. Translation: CASSGYTF.

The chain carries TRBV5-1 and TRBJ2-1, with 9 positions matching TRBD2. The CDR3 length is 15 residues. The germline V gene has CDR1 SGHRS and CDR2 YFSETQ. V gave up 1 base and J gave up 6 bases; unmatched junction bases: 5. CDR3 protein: CASSLPSGTSNEQFF. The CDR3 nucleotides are TGCGCCAGCAGCTTGCCTAGCGGGACTAGCAATGAGCAGTTCTTC.

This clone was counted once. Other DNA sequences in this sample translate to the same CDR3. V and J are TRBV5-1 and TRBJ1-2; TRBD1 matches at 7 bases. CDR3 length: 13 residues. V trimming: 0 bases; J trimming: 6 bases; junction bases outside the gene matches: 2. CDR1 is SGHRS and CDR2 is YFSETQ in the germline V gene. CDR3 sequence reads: CASSLGQGHGYTF. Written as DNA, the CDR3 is TGCGCCAGCAGCTTGGGACAGGGCCATGGCTACACCTTC.

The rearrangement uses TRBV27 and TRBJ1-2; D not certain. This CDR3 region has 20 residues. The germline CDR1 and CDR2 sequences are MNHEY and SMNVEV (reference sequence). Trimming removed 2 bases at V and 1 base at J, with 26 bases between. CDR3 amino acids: CASSLKPRWTEPFDNYGYTF. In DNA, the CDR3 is TGTGCCAGCAGTTTAAAACCTCGGTGGACTGAACCATTCGATAACTATGGCTACACCTTC.

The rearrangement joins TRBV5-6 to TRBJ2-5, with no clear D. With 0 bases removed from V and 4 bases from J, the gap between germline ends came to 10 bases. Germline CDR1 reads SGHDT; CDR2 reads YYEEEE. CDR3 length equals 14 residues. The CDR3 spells CASSLVPYGETQYF. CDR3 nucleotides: TGTGCCAGCAGCTTGGTCCCCTACGGAGAGACCCAGTACTTC. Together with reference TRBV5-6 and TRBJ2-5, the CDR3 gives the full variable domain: DAGVTQSPTHLIKTRGQQVTLRCSPKSGHDTVSWYQQALGQGPQFIFQYYEEEERQRGNFPDRFSGHQFPNYSSELNVNALLLGDSALYLCASSLVPYGETQYFGPGTRLLVL.

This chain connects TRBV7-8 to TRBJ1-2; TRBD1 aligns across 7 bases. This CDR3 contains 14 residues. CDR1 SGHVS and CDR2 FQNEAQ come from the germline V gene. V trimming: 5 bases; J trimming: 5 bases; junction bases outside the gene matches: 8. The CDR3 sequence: CASSAYRGLYGYTF. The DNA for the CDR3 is TGTGCCAGCAGCGCCTACAGGGGACTATATGGCTACACCTTC.

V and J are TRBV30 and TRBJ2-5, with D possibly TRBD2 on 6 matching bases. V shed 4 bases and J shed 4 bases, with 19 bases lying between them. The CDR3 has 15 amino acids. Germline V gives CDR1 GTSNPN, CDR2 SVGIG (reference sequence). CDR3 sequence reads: CAWTFWSSAGETQYF. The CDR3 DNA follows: TGTGCCTGGACCTTCTGGTCTAGCGCCGGAGAGACCCAGTACTTC.

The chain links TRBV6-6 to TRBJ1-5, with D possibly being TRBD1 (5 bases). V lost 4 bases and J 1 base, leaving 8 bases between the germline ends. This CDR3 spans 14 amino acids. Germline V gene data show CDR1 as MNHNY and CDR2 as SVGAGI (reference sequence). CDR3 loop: CASSSRVSNQPQHF. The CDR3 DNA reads TGTGCCAGCAGTTCCAGGGTAAGCAATCAGCCCCAGCATTTT.

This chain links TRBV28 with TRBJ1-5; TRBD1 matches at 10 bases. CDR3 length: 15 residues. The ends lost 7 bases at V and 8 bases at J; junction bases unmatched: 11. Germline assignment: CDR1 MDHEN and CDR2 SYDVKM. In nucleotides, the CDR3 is TGTGCCAGCACCGCGGACAGGGGGGAAAGGGAGCCCCAGCATTTT. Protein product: CASTADRGEREPQHF.

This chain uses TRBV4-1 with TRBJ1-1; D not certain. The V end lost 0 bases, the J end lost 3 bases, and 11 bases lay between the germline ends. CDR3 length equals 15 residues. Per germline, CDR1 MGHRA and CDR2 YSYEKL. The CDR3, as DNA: TGCGCCAGCAGCCAAGATTGGGCCAGAGACACTGAAGCTTTCTTT. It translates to CASSQDWARDTEAFF.

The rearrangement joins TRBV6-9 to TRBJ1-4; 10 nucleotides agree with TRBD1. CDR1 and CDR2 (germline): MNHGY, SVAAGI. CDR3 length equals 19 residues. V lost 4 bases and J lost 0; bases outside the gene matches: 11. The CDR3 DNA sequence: TGTGCCAGCAGTTCATCCCCGGACAGGGGGAAGGCAACTAATGAAAAACTGTTTTTT. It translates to CASSSSPDRGKATNEKLFF.

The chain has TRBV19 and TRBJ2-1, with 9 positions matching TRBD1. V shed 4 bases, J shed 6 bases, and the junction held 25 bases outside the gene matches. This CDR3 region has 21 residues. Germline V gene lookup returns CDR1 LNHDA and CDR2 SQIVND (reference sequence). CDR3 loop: CASSSPREDRGRKGPINEQFF. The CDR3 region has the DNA TGTGCCAGTAGTAGTCCGCGTGAGGACAGGGGAAGGAAAGGACCTATCAATGAGCAGTTCTTC. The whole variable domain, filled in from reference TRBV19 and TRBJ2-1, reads DGGITQSPKYLFRKEGQNVTLSCEQNLNHDAMYWYRQDPGQGLRLIYYSQIVNDFQKGDIAEGYSVSREKKESFPLTVTSAQKNPTAFYLCASSSPREDRGRKGPINEQFFGPGTRLTVL.

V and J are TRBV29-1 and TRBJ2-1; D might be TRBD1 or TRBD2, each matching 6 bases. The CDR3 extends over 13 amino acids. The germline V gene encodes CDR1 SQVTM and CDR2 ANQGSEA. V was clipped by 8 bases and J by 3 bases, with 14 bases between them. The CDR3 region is CSLTGANYNEQFF. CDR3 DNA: TGCAGCCTAACGGGGGCCAACTACAATGAGCAGTTCTTC.

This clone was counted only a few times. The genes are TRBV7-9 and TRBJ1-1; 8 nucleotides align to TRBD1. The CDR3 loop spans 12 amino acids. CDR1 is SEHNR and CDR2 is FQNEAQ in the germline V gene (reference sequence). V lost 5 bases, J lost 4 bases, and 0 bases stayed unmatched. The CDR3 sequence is CASSTGGTEAFF. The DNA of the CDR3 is TGTGCCAGCAGCACAGGGGGCACTGAAGCTTTCTTT.